This TCR beta chain was sequenced during a study of a mutant IDH1 vaccine in newly diagnosed glioma. Overall study context: Eight vaccinations were given in weeks 1, 3, 5, 7, 11, 15, 19 and 23. Vaccination started 4-6 weeks after radiotherapy alone, or with temozolomide cycles.

A remark on this clone: Its matching antigen is unknown.

V was pared by 2 bases and J by 3 bases, with 3 bases of the junction left unmatched. This CDR3 is 16 amino acids long. Germline values: CDR1 SNHLY, CDR2 FYNNEI. Time point here: week 5, during vaccination. In the vaccine, a single dose held 300 ug of the mutant IDH1 20-mer peptide, along with topical imiquimod. Produced via immunoSEQ multiplex PCR; TCRdb's table is partial and in-frame only. Among roughly 40,000 clones listed, about 89% were seen once. The sequence derives from a man in his forties or fifties with glioma. This specimen consisted of PBMCs, obtained from a glioma patient whose treatment included an IDH1 peptide vaccine. This chain links TRBV2 with TRBJ2-6, with 8 bases matching TRBD1. CDR3 in amino acids: CASSEKTGVGANVLTF. The CDR3 DNA is TGTGCCAGCAGTGAAAAGACAGGGGTTGGGGCCAACGTCCTGACTTTC.